This TCR beta chain is from a study of response to subunit inactivated influenza vaccine. This clonotype was picked up many times. Its antigen is unknown. Via MiXCR, TCRdb re-called the RT-PCR reads, giving one row per CDR3 protein. The table includes 600,000 to 700,000 distinct CDR3 sequences, 12% to 15% detected once. V gave up 0 bases and J gave up 6 bases, with 8 bases separating them. CDR1 SGDLS and CDR2 YYNGEE come from the germline V gene. The CDR3 spans 13 residues. Broader study findings: Authors suggested each seasonal flu vaccination may recruit only limited numbers of new T cells.

The receptor was isolated from a man in his forties or fifties who received an inactivated influenza vaccine. The input for sequencing was PBMCs from blood, taken approximately 15 days before vaccination. The chain employs TRBV9 and TRBJ2-3; possible D gene TRBD1, 6 bases. The CDR3, as DNA: TGTGCCAGCAGCGTAGAACAGGGTGATACGCAGTATTTT. Protein: CASSVEQGDTQYF.